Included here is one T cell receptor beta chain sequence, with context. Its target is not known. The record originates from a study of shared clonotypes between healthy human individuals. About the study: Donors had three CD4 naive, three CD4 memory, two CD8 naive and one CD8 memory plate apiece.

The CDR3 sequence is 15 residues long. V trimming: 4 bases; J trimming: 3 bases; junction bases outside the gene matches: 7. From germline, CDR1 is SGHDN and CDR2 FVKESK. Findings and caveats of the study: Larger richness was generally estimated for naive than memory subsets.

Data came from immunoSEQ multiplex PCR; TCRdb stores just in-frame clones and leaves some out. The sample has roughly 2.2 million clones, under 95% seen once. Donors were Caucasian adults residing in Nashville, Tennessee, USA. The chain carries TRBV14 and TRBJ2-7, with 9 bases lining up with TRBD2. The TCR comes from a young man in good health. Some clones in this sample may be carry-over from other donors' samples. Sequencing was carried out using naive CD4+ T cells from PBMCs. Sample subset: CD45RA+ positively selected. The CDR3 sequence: CASSRLTSGGYEQYF. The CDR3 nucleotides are TGTGCCAGCAGCCGTCTGACTAGCGGCGGCTACGAGCAGTACTTC.